The 20 T cell receptor beta chains reported below all come from one sample, sequenced in a study of blood T cell repertoires in COVID-19. Libraries were prepared by immunoSEQ multiplex PCR; TCRdb keeps only in-frame clonotypes and omits some of them. This sample has around 300,000 clones, with roughly 90% found just once. The sample was PBMCs or T cells enriched from blood (not recorded which). Every receptor here comes from a woman in her fifties or sixties who had recovered from COVID-19.

This chain uses TRBV2 with TRBJ2-3, with 7 positions matching TRBD1. This CDR3 comprises 15 residues. The V and J ends lost 7 bases and 1 base, in that order; junction bases with no gene match: 8. Germline V CDR1 and CDR2: SNHLY, FYNNEI. Here the CDR3 reads CASISLGQGTDTQYF. The CDR3 DNA reads TGTGCCAGCATCTCTCTAGGACAGGGCACAGATACGCAGTATTTT.

This rearrangement joins TRBV19 to TRBJ2-2, with a weak D call TRBD2 (5 bases). There are 17 residues in the CDR3. Trimming stripped 1 base from V and 4 bases from J, with 16 bases between. The V gene's germline CDR1 is LNHDA and CDR2 SQIVND (reference sequence). Here the CDR3 DNA reads TGTGCCAGTAGTATAGCCGGGGTCGGGGTCGGCACCGGGGAGCTGTTTTTT. Translated, it gives CASSIAGVGVGTGELFF.

This chain connects TRBV7-9 to TRBJ1-1; D remains ambiguous. Deletions cut 1 base from V and 1 base from J, with 10 bases between. CDR1 is SEHNR and CDR2 is FQNEAQ in the germline V gene (reference sequence). The CDR3 runs to 15 residues. CDR3 DNA: TGTGCCAGCAGCTTAGTTCGGGTCGGGAACACTGAAGCTTTCTTT. It specifies CASSLVRVGNTEAFF.

The chain employs TRBV21-1 and TRBJ1-5; the table's D call TRBD1 went unverified against the DNA. TRBV21-1 is given as a pseudogene. This CDR3 contains 16 residues. This chain's CDR3 is CASSNLASLKGQPQHF. Here the CDR3 DNA reads TGTGCCAGCAGCAATCTGGCCAGCCTCAAGGGGCAGCCCCAGCATTTT.

V gene TRBV10-3 combines with J gene TRBJ2-5; D is unclear. Germline CDR1 is ENHRY and CDR2 is SYGVKD. The germline V and J ends were trimmed by 3 bases and 2 bases, with 4 bases remaining between them. The CDR3 has 12 residues. CDR3 protein: CAISETQETQYF. The DNA of the CDR3 is TGTGCCATCAGTGAAACTCAAGAGACCCAGTACTTC.

The gene calls are TRBV27 and TRBJ1-5; TRBD1 might be the D (6 bases). With 0 bases removed from V and 6 bases from J, the gap between germline ends came to 15 bases. The germline V gene has CDR1 MNHEY and CDR2 SMNVEV (reference sequence). This CDR3 has 16 amino acids. The CDR3 DNA sequence: TGTGCCAGCAGTTTATCTCGAACAGGGTTGGGTCAGCCCCAGCATTTT. Translating gives CASSLSRTGLGQPQHF.

The J gene is TRBJ2-7, the V gene TRBV27; the match to TRBD1 covers 10 bases. The junction had 6 bases not matched to a gene; V was cut back by 4 bases and J by 3 bases. The V gene's germline CDR1 is MNHEY and CDR2 SMNVEV (reference sequence). The CDR3 contains 15 residues. For the CDR3, the DNA is TGTGCCAGCAGTTCGACAGGGGGCGCTTTCTACGAGCAGTACTTC. Protein: CASSSTGGAFYEQYF.

The chain couples TRBV6-4 to TRBJ1-2; D may be TRBD1 (5 bases). CDR1 is MRHNA and CDR2 is SNTAGT in the germline V gene. This CDR3 spans 13 amino acids. Trimming removed 4 bases at V and 6 bases at J, with 12 bases between. CDR3 sequence: CASSGGFTNGYTF. The CDR3 nucleotides read TGTGCCAGCAGTGGGGGCTTTACGAATGGCTACACCTTC.

This clone was recorded once. The V gene is TRBV6-1, the J gene TRBJ2-5, with 14 positions matching TRBD2. Germline V gene lookup returns CDR1 MNHNS and CDR2 SASEGT. The CDR3 has 15 residues. V shed 6 bases, J shed 4 bases, and the junction held 4 bases outside the gene matches. The CDR3 loop is CASRPGLAGGETQYF. The CDR3 DNA is TGTGCCAGCAGACCAGGACTAGCGGGAGGAGAGACCCAGTACTTC.

The chain joins TRBV11-2 to TRBJ1-5, with D perhaps matching TRBD1 (5 bases). The germline V and J ends were trimmed by 0 bases and 7 bases, with 13 bases remaining between them. The CDR3 has 15 amino acids. Per germline, CDR1 SGHAT and CDR2 FQNNGV. This chain's CDR3 is CASSLDQGWGQPQHF. The CDR3 DNA follows: TGTGCCAGCAGCTTAGATCAGGGTTGGGGCCAGCCCCAGCATTTT. Full variable domain (outside the CDR3, taken from reference TRBV11-2 and TRBJ1-5): EAGVAQSPRYKIIEKRQSVAFWCNPISGHATLYWYQQILGQGPKLLIQFQNNGVVDDSQLPKDRFSAERLKGVDSTLKIQPAKLEDSAVYLCASSLDQGWGQPQHFGDGTRLSIL.

The chain recombines TRBV18 with TRBJ1-4; TRBD1 matches at 9 bases. CDR3 length: 14 residues. With 4 bases clipped from V and 8 bases from J, the junction kept 5 bases outside the gene matches. Germline-derived CDR1 and CDR2 are KGHSH and LQKENI. The CDR3, as DNA: TGTGCCAGCTCACAGGGACAGGGAGCAGAAAAACTGTTTTTT. Encoded protein: CASSQGQGAEKLFF.

The chain uses TRBV19 and TRBJ2-3; 9 positions agree with TRBD2. Germline V CDR1 and CDR2: LNHDA, SQIVND (reference sequence). The CDR3 is made up of 13 amino acids. Losses at the gene ends were 8 bases for V and 4 bases for J; bases not matched to a gene: 4. CDR3: CASGAGGSDTQYF. The CDR3 bases are TGTGCCAGTGGGGCGGGGGGGTCAGATACGCAGTATTTT.

The chain's CDR3 is CASSQDDGAVGEQYF. In nucleotides, the CDR3 is TGTGCCAGCAGCCAAGACGATGGGGCAGTGGGCGAGCAGTACTTC. This chain connects TRBV14 to TRBJ2-7; TRBD1 is a possible D gene (5 bases). Germline V gene lookup returns CDR1 SGHDN and CDR2 FVKESK. This CDR3 is 15 amino acids long. V gave up 0 bases and J gave up 6 bases, with 15 bases separating them.

As concerns this clone: This sample also contains other DNA sequences that code for the same CDR3. The J gene is TRBJ2-5, the V gene TRBV9, with 8 bases that match TRBD1. Germline CDR1 and CDR2: SGDLS and YYNGEE. J was trimmed by 5 bases and V by 4 bases; bases with no gene match: 7. This CDR3 is built from 14 residues. The CDR3 region has the DNA TGTGCCAGCAGCTCGAGGACAGGGAGTGAGACCCAGTACTTC. This codes for CASSSRTGSETQYF.

The chain recombines TRBV30 with TRBJ1-1; D perhaps matches TRBD1 (5 bases). CDR3 length equals 13 residues. Looked up from germline, CDR1 is GTSNPN and CDR2 is SVGIG (reference sequence). The V gene lost 4 bases and the J gene lost 0 bases, with 9 bases spanning the gap. The CDR3 DNA is TGTGCCTGGACAGGGCCCCTGAACACTGAAGCTTTCTTT. Its protein product is CAWTGPLNTEAFF.

The V gene is TRBV2, the J gene TRBJ2-4, with 14 bases lining up with TRBD2. Trimming removed 6 bases from V and 6 bases from J; junction bases left unmatched: 10. The CDR3 is made up of 17 amino acids. Per the germline V gene, CDR1 is SNHLY and CDR2 is FYNNEI. CDR3 residues: CASRWTSGGTQINIQYF. CDR3 bases: TGTGCCAGCAGGTGGACTAGCGGGGGGACTCAGATAAACATTCAGTACTTC. The full variable domain, in which reference TRBV2 and TRBJ2-4 provide the parts outside the CDR3, is EPEVTQTPSHQVTQMGQEVILRCVPISNHLYFYWYRQILGQKVEFLVSFYNNEISEKSEIFDDQFSVERPDGSNFTLKIRSTKLEDSAMYFCASRWTSGGTQINIQYFGAGTRLSVL.

The chain links TRBV20-1 to TRBJ1-2; D perhaps matches TRBD1 (6 bases). CDR1 and CDR2 (germline): DFQATT, SNEGSKA (reference sequence). V lost 3 bases, J lost 4 bases, and 12 bases lay in between. This CDR3 has 13 residues. The CDR3 bases are TGCAGTGCTAGTGGGGGGCAGGGCTATGGCTACACCTTC. This encodes CSASGGQGYGYTF.

This clone has only one observation. CDR3 bases: TGTGCCAGCTCACGGCAGGGAGGGACTGAAGCTTTCTTT. Translating gives CASSRQGGTEAFF. This chain uses TRBV18 with TRBJ1-1; possible D gene TRBD1, 5 bases. Germline V gene lookup returns CDR1 KGHSH and CDR2 LQKENI. This CDR3 is built from 13 residues. Trimming removed 4 bases at V and 5 bases at J, with 11 bases between.

The V call is TRBV7-2, the J call TRBJ2-7, with 7 nucleotides matching TRBD2. The CDR3 has 13 amino acids. The junction had 3 bases not matched to a gene; V was cut back by 4 bases and J by 3 bases. Germline V gene lookup returns CDR1 SGHTA and CDR2 FQGNSA. The CDR3 here is CASSWGGIYEQYF. CDR3 nucleotide sequence: TGTGCCAGCAGCTGGGGGGGGATCTACGAGCAGTACTTC. The whole variable domain, remainder taken from reference TRBV7-2 and TRBJ2-7, is GAGVSQSPSNKVTEKGKDVELRCDPISGHTALYWYRQSLGQGLEFLIYFQGNSAPDKSGLPSDRFSAERTGGSVSTLTIQRTQQEDSAVYLCASSWGGIYEQYFGPGTRLTVT.

The chain uses TRBV24-1 and TRBJ2-1; 7 bases map to TRBD1. The V gene's germline CDR1 is KGHDR and CDR2 SFDVKD. The CDR3 is made up of 14 amino acids. The V and J ends lost 6 bases and 4 bases, in that order; junction bases with no gene match: 5. As DNA, the CDR3 is TGTGCCACCAGTCGGGACAGAGAATACAATGAGCAGTTCTTC. It translates to CATSRDREYNEQFF.